This T cell receptor beta chain was identified in a study of blood T cell repertoires in COVID-19. Study overall: Specimens from acute and convalescent COVID-19 originated in the United States, Italy and Spain. Sources were T cells, B-cell-depleted T cells, or PBMCs; the material itself was cDNA or gDNA.

This CDR3 has 17 residues. Trimming took 4 bases from V and 10 from J, leaving 26 bases between them. Germline values: CDR1 SGHRS, CDR2 YFSETQ. Adults between roughly 18 and 90 years of age took part from more than 20 US areas. Participant-given clinical history determined each cohort assignment. Profiled with immunoSEQ multiplex PCR; TCRdb holds only in-frame clones, not every one. The repertoire holds fewer than 350,000 clones, with around 84% as singletons. The receptor was isolated from a woman in her fifties or sixties who had recovered from COVID-19. The genes are TRBV5-1 and TRBJ1-4, with D uncertain. Specimen: PBMCs or T cells enriched from blood (not recorded which). CDR3 sequence: CASSARTLQEAGGKLFF. Here the CDR3 DNA reads TGCGCCAGCAGCGCGCGAACCCTTCAGGAGGCGGGCGGAAAACTGTTTTTT.